These 2 T cell receptor beta chains were all obtained from the same sample, sequenced in a study of response to subunit inactivated influenza vaccine. TCRdb re-derived calls from the RT-PCR reads in MiXCR, one entry per CDR3 protein. The data contain some 500,000 distinct CDR3 sequences, about 15% of them singletons. Here the sequenced sample was CD4+ T cells sorted from PBMCs, taken roughly 24 months after vaccination. All receptors come from a man aged 50-75 years who received an inactivated influenza vaccine.

The chain couples TRBV29-1 to TRBJ1-1; D not certain. Deletions cut 3 bases from V and 4 bases from J, with 15 bases between. CDR1 and CDR2 (germline): SQVTM, ANQGSEA. The CDR3 covers 14 residues. This CDR3 is CSVDFGLGGTEAFF. The CDR3 DNA follows: TGCAGCGTTGACTTTGGCCTAGGAGGCACTGAAGCTTTCTTT.

On this clonotype itself: An end of the junction does not agree with germline; a read error may underlie this. The V gene is TRBV12-3 or TRBV12-4, the J gene TRBJ2-7; no clear D gene. The CDR3 has 12 amino acids. CDR3 sequence reads: CASSRTAYGQYF. The CDR3 nucleotides are TGTGCCAGCAGTCGGACGGCGTACGGGCAGTACTTC.